Each of the 21 T cell receptor beta chains below was sequenced from the same sample in a study of cytomegalovirus exposure and HLA in healthy donors. The PCR contained 60 Vbeta and 13 Jbeta primers. Only in-frame clones appear in the TCRdb table, and some are missing; sequencing was by immunoSEQ multiplex PCR. The sample records 120,000 or so clones, 78% being singletons. Sequenced sample: PBMCs. These receptors originate from a man aged 25-45 years in good health and CMV-seropositive.

This clone was seen more than once but under ten times. This rearrangement joins TRBV27 to TRBJ2-7; TRBD1 agrees at 9 bases. V was pared by 5 bases and J by 5 bases, with 10 bases of the junction left unmatched. The CDR3 sequence is 15 residues long. Per germline, CDR1 MNHEY and CDR2 SMNVEV (reference sequence). The CDR3 region has the DNA TGTGCCAGCAGTCTACTTGGGACAGGGTACCACGAGCAGTACTTC. Its translation: CASSLLGTGYHEQYF.

In this sample, this clone turned up a few times. The chain recombines TRBV7-9 with TRBJ2-5; 7 bases are a match to TRBD2. Germline loops: CDR1 SEHNR, CDR2 FQNEAQ (reference sequence). The junction had 6 bases not matched to a gene; V was cut back by 0 bases and J by 5 bases. The CDR3 contains 15 residues. CDR3 sequence reads: CASSLAGGSWETQYF. The DNA for the CDR3 is TGTGCCAGCAGCTTAGCTGGCGGGAGCTGGGAGACCCAGTACTTC.

The chain has TRBV10-1 and TRBJ2-6; possibly TRBD2 for D (5 bases). The CDR3 totals 12 residues. Germline CDR1 is WNHNN and CDR2 is SYGVQD (reference sequence). The V gene lost 9 bases and the J gene lost 4 bases, with 7 bases spanning the gap. The CDR3, as DNA: TGCGCCAGTAGCGCGGGGGCCAACGTCCTGACTTTC. It codes for CASSAGANVLTF.

The chain links TRBV28 to TRBJ2-7; D unclear. The germline V gene has CDR1 MDHEN and CDR2 SYDVKM. The ends were cut back, 0 bases at V and 2 bases at J, with 14 bases in the middle. This CDR3 is built from 16 residues. This chain's CDR3 is CASSLWFNSSTYEQYF. In DNA form, the CDR3 reads TGTGCCAGCAGTTTATGGTTTAACAGTTCGACCTACGAGCAGTACTTC.

This clone was counted once. The gene calls are TRBV9 and TRBJ2-3, with 11 bases aligning to TRBD2. Germline loops: CDR1 SGDLS, CDR2 YYNGEE. The CDR3 extends over 17 amino acids. Losses at the gene ends were 0 bases for V and 1 base for J; bases not matched to a gene: 4. CDR3 coding DNA: TGTGCCAGCAGCGTAGCGGGTAGCGGGAGGGGCACAGATACGCAGTATTTT. Translated: CASSVAGSGRGTDTQYF.

This chain connects TRBV23-1 to TRBJ1-4, with no clear D. TRBV23-1 is treated as an ORF (open reading frame) with a function not yet certain. With 4 bases removed from V and 5 bases from J, the gap between germline ends came to 17 bases. The CDR3 spans 16 residues. The DNA of the CDR3 is TGCGCCAGCAGTCCGACTCGGAAGGAGAAAAATGAAAAACTGTTTTTT. It specifies CASSPTRKEKNEKLFF.

This clone appeared once. This chain connects TRBV7-6 to TRBJ1-1, with TRBD1 identical over 8 bases. The V segment lost 3 bases and the J segment 1 base; nucleotides outside the gene matches: 4. There are 15 residues in the CDR3. Per germline, CDR1 SGHVS and CDR2 FNYEAQ. As DNA, the CDR3 is TGTGCCAGCAGCTTTAACAGGGGGGGGAACACTGAAGCTTTCTTT. It codes for CASSFNRGGNTEAFF.

The chain has TRBV7-9 and TRBJ1-4, with 7 bases aligning to TRBD1. The CDR3 length is 14 residues. Germline V gene data show CDR1 as SEHNR and CDR2 as FQNEAQ (reference sequence). J lost 11 bases, V lost 5 bases, and 11 bases had no gene match. The CDR3 DNA follows: TGTGCCAGCAGCCCCAGGGGGGCCTTGGGTAAACTGTTTTTT. As protein: CASSPRGALGKLFF.

Only a few counts were recorded for this clone. The chain has TRBV5-1 and TRBJ1-6; 8 bases map to TRBD1. The CDR3 is 14 amino acids. Germline V lookup: CDR1 SGHRS, CDR2 YFSETQ. Trimming took 5 bases from V and 5 from J; bases not matched to a gene: 3. The CDR3, as DNA: TGCGCCAGCAGTCCGGGACAGGATAATTCACCCCTCCACTTT. Translated: CASSPGQDNSPLHF.

The CDR3 nucleotides are TGTGCCAGCAACCCACAGGGACAAGAGACCCAGTACTTC. It yields the protein CASNPQGQETQYF. This chain joins TRBV7-2 and TRBJ2-5; maybe TRBD1 (6 bases). The CDR3 sequence is 13 residues long. The V end was cut by 7 bases, the J end by 2 bases, with 11 bases between. Germline V gene lookup returns CDR1 SGHTA and CDR2 FQGNSA.

This clone was detected a few times. The CDR3 spells CASSYGPQIQETQYF. The CDR3 DNA reads as TGTGCCAGCAGTTACGGCCCGCAAATTCAAGAGACCCAGTACTTC. The chain joins TRBV6-5 to TRBJ2-5; D is unresolved. CDR1 and CDR2 from the germline V gene are MNHEY and SVGAGI. CDR3 length: 15 residues. With 2 bases removed from V and 2 bases from J, the gap between germline ends came to 12 bases.

CDR3 region: CASSFQGGNTEAFF. In DNA, the CDR3 is TGTGCCAGCAGCTTCCAGGGGGGCAACACTGAAGCTTTCTTT. This sequence joins TRBV7-6 and TRBJ1-1, with 7 positions matching TRBD1. V was pared by 3 bases and J by 2 bases, with 3 bases of the junction left unmatched. Germline CDR1 reads SGHVS; CDR2 reads FNYEAQ. There are 14 residues in the CDR3.

This chain joins TRBV7-2 and TRBJ1-2, with a weak D call TRBD1 (6 bases). The CDR3 has 13 amino acids. The germline CDR1 and CDR2 sequences are SGHTA and FQGNSA. V gave up 6 bases and J gave up 5 bases, with 13 bases separating them. CDR3 loop: CASSLDRSYGYTF. CDR3 nucleotides: TGTGCCAGCAGTCTCGACAGGAGTTATGGCTACACCTTC.

V and J are TRBV7-6 and TRBJ2-2; 11 bases are shared with TRBD2. The germline CDR1 and CDR2 sequences are SGHVS and FNYEAQ. V was clipped by 5 bases and J by 7 bases; unmatched bases: 3. The CDR3 is made up of 14 amino acids. CDR3 protein: CASSELAGDGELFF. DNA of the CDR3: TGTGCCAGCAGCGAACTAGCGGGAGACGGGGAGCTGTTTTTT.

The chain recombines TRBV10-2 with TRBJ2-7, with 14 bases lining up with TRBD2. Germline CDR1 is WSHSY and CDR2 is SAAADI. The CDR3 covers 15 residues. The V and J ends lost 3 bases and 6 bases, in that order; junction bases with no gene match: 4. This CDR3 reads CASSDGTSGRFEQYF. As DNA, the CDR3 is TGCGCCAGCAGTGATGGGACTAGCGGGAGATTCGAGCAGTACTTC.

The J gene is TRBJ2-7, the V gene TRBV9, with a weak D call TRBD2 (6 bases). V lost 7 bases, J lost 3 bases, and 20 bases lay in between. The germline gives CDR1 SGDLS, CDR2 YYNGEE. The CDR3 is made up of 15 amino acids. CDR3 DNA: TGTGCCAGCGGAGGAAGGAGGGACGGAAACTACGAGCAGTACTTC. Amino acid sequence: CASGGRRDGNYEQYF. Full variable domain (outside the CDR3, taken from reference TRBV9 and TRBJ2-7): DSGVTQTPKHLITATGQRVTLRCSPRSGDLSVYWYQQSLDQGLQFLIQYYNGEERAKGNILERFSAQQFPDLHSELNLSSLELGDSALYFCASGGRRDGNYEQYFGPGTRLTVT.

This clone occurred once. This CDR3 is also generated by other DNA sequences in the sample. This chain joins TRBV18 and TRBJ1-2, with TRBD1 matching over 10 bases. The CDR3 runs 14 residues. V trimming: 3 bases; J trimming: 2 bases; junction bases outside the gene matches: 0. Germline V gene data show CDR1 as KGHSH and CDR2 as LQKENI. CDR3 sequence: CASSPDRGNYGYTF. CDR3 DNA sequence: TGTGCCAGCTCACCGGACAGGGGGAACTATGGCTACACCTTC. Complete variable domain (other parts from reference TRBV18 and TRBJ1-2): NAGVMQNPRHLVRRRGQEARLRCSPMKGHSHVYWYRQLPEEGLKFMVYLQKENIIDESGMPKERFSAEFPKEGPSILRIQQVVRGDSAAYFCASSPDRGNYGYTFGSGTRLTVV.

The V and J genes are TRBV29-1 and TRBJ2-1, with 11 bases aligning to TRBD2. V lost 4 bases, J lost 3 bases, and 2 bases stayed unmatched. Per the germline V gene, CDR1 is SQVTM and CDR2 is ANQGSEA. This CDR3 contains 14 residues. This CDR3 reads CSVVGTSGYNEQFF. CDR3 coding DNA: TGCAGCGTTGTTGGGACTAGCGGCTACAATGAGCAGTTCTTC.

The chain uses TRBV30 and TRBJ2-7; 11 positions match TRBD1. In germline, CDR1 is GTSNPN, CDR2 SVGIG (reference sequence). The CDR3 is 14 residues long. The J segment lost 4 bases and the V segment lost 3 bases, leaving 5 bases of the junction unmatched. CDR3 coding DNA: TGTGCCTGGAGGGGACAGGGGGAACCTTACGAGCAGTACTTC. This codes for CAWRGQGEPYEQYF.

There are a few counts of this clone. The rearrangement links TRBV4-1 to TRBJ2-2; possible D gene TRBD1, 6 bases. The CDR3 runs 16 residues. Germline V CDR1 and CDR2: MGHRA, YSYEKL. Trimming removed 4 bases at V and 4 bases at J, with 16 bases between. The CDR3 loop reads CASSLFPGVGTGELFF. In nucleotides, the CDR3 is TGCGCCAGCAGCCTATTCCCAGGGGTCGGCACCGGGGAGCTGTTTTTT.

Written as DNA, the CDR3 is TGCGCCAGCAGCCACCTCTTGGGCGGGAGTGGCGAGACCCAGTACTTC. It codes for CASSHLLGGSGETQYF. The V and J genes are TRBV4-3 and TRBJ2-5, with TRBD2 identical over 7 bases. V was pared by 3 bases and J by 5 bases, with 12 bases of the junction left unmatched. This CDR3 is built from 16 residues. The germline V gene encodes CDR1 LGHNA and CDR2 YSLEER.